The source of this T cell receptor (beta chain) is a study of control samples from healthy donors and cancer patients. The assay was immunoSEQ multiplex PCR, and TCRdb's table has in-frame clones only and misses some. The data hold 100,000 to 150,000 clones, with about 93% observed a single time. The CDR3 spans 14 residues. V was trimmed by 3 bases and J by 4 bases, leaving 10 bases between them. CDR1 and CDR2 from the germline V gene are LNHDA and SQIVND (reference sequence). This receptor was identified in a middle-aged man in good health. The rearrangement links TRBV19 to TRBJ2-1, with TRBD2 as a possible D gene (7 bases). Sequencing input: blood. The CDR3: CASSMRGGYNEQFF. In nucleotides, the CDR3 is TGTGCCAGTAGTATGAGGGGGGGATACAATGAGCAGTTCTTC.